This T cell receptor beta chain was captured in a study of control samples from healthy donors and cancer patients. Here immunoSEQ multiplex PCR was the method, and the copy in TCRdb shows in-frame clones only, minus some. Of over 150,000 clones in the sample, more than 85% were seen once. Trimming cost V 3 bases and J 5 bases, with 9 bases left between them. This CDR3 region has 12 residues. Germline CDR1 SGDLS, CDR2 YYNGEE. The sample consisted of blood. This chain joins TRBV9 and TRBJ2-7, with D perhaps matching TRBD1 or TRBD2 (6 bases each). The clonotype originates from a woman aged 40-49 years in good health. DNA of the CDR3: TGTGCCAGCAGCGAGGGGGGACACGAGCAGTACTTC. It translates to CASSEGGHEQYF.